This record looks at one T cell receptor beta chain sequence and its context. Its antigen is undetermined. The data belong to a study of blood T cells in healthy people across ages. Study-level results: Unsorted PBMC material precluded a definitive naive versus antigen-experienced comparison.

Through a sample-barcoded 5' primer and a J-beta primer mix, a second PCR was run for roughly 6 to 12 cycles. Sequencing yielded, for each sample, at least 3 million paired-end reads carrying CDR3. TCRdb passed the 5' RACE reads through MiXCR, listing each CDR3 protein once. Of about 1.5 million distinct CDR3 sequences in the sample, 35% to 45% were seen once. The CDR3 covers 14 residues. CDR1 is MNHEY and CDR2 is SMNVEV in the germline V gene (reference sequence). Trimming cost V 3 bases and J 4 bases, with 10 bases left between them. The sequenced sample consisted of blood. This clonotype originated in a woman between 18 and 29 years old in good health. This rearrangement joins TRBV27 to TRBJ2-1, with D uncertain. CDR3 region: CASSFTGQYNEQFF. CDR3 nucleotides: TGTGCCAGCAGTTTTACCGGGCAATACAATGAGCAGTTCTTC.